The 15 T cell receptor beta chains below all came from one sample that was sequenced in a study of T cell repertoires in cytomegalovirus infection. From the reads, TCRdb called clonotypes with MiXCR, one entry per CDR3 protein. The repertoire has about 60,000 distinct CDR3 sequences, over 15% of them found once; the top ten carry more than 55%. These TCRs' antigens remain unknown. The starting material was CD8+ T cells from cultured PBMCs, obtained from culture after CMV antigen stimulation. The source of these receptors is a human donor in good health (CMV status not recorded). Some clones in this sample may be carry-over from other donors' samples.

This chain links TRBV12-3 or TRBV12-4 with TRBJ2-7; D perhaps matches TRBD1 (5 bases). V gave up 5 bases and J gave up 1 base, with 12 bases separating them. The length of the CDR3 is 14 residues. The CDR3 nucleotides read TGTGCCAGCAGTCCCCGACAGCAATCCTACGAGCAGTACTTC. This translates into CASSPRQQSYEQYF.

This clonotype was seen only a few times. J is TRBJ2-1 and V is TRBV9; D is unclear. Germline V CDR1 and CDR2: SGDLS, YYNGEE. Between the trimmed V and J ends, which lost 4 bases and 7 bases, there was a span of 21 bases. CDR3 size: 16 residues. The CDR3 region has the DNA TGTGCCAGCAGCCCACCGGGCCCAAGGGTGTTTAATGAGCAGTTCTTC. Translating gives CASSPPGPRVFNEQFF.

V is TRBV7-9 and J is TRBJ2-2; weak D call: TRBD1 (6 bases). In germline, CDR1 is SEHNR, CDR2 FQNEAQ (reference sequence). Trimming stripped 5 bases from V and 0 bases from J, with 13 bases between. The CDR3 is made up of 16 amino acids. CDR3 amino acids: CASSDLRTANTGELFF. The CDR3 DNA sequence: TGTGCCAGCAGCGACCTCCGGACAGCGAACACCGGGGAGCTGTTTTTT.

CDR3 DNA: TGTGCCAGCAGCTTAAGTGGGGGCCGCTCCTACGAGCAGTACTTC. Its protein is CASSLSGGRSYEQYF. V usage is TRBV7-3 and J usage is TRBJ2-7; possible D gene TRBD1, 6 bases. This CDR3 region has 15 residues. Trimming removed 1 base at V and 0 bases at J, with 10 bases between. Germline V gene lookup returns CDR1 SGHTA and CDR2 FQGTGA.

This chain uses TRBV4-1 with TRBJ2-6; either TRBD1 or TRBD2 may supply D (5 bases each). Germline V gene data show CDR1 as MGHRA and CDR2 as YSYEKL. The CDR3 loop spans 16 amino acids. Between the trimmed V and J ends, which lost 0 bases and 2 bases, there was a span of 8 bases. The CDR3 region is CASSQDWGTGANVLTF. CDR3 nucleotides: TGCGCCAGCAGCCAAGACTGGGGGACTGGGGCCAACGTCCTGACTTTC.

This clonotype showed up just a few times. The chain is built from TRBV4-1 and TRBJ2-7; 10 bases are shared with TRBD2. The CDR3 consists of 14 residues. V was clipped by 6 bases and J by 2 bases; unmatched bases: 4. Germline-derived CDR1 and CDR2 are MGHRA and YSYEKL. The CDR3 is CASSRLAGAYEQYF. CDR3 in DNA: TGCGCCAGCAGTCGGCTAGCGGGGGCCTACGAGCAGTACTTC.

The rearrangement links TRBV12-3 or TRBV12-4 to TRBJ2-5; possibly TRBD1 for D (6 bases). Trimming removed 7 bases from V and 4 bases from J, with 13 bases in between. This CDR3 is 13 amino acids long. The CDR3 sequence is CASIQGSGETQYF. CDR3 nucleotide sequence: TGTGCCAGCATCCAGGGGTCAGGAGAGACCCAGTACTTC.

This clonotype turned up a few times. The CDR3 loop is CAISDEYRNTEAFF. The CDR3 nucleotides are TGTGCCATCAGTGACGAATACCGGAACACTGAAGCTTTCTTT. This chain joins TRBV10-3 and TRBJ1-1; D remains ambiguous. The length of the CDR3 is 14 residues. The V gene's germline CDR1 is ENHRY and CDR2 SYGVKD. Trimming shortened V by 3 bases and J by 1 base, and 9 bases separated the two germline ends.

This clonotype appeared a few times. The V and J genes are TRBV7-2 and TRBJ2-4; 12 bases agree with TRBD2. The V gene end was trimmed by 5 bases and the J gene end by 9 bases; junction bases not matched to a gene: 11. CDR3 length: 16 residues. Germline V gene data show CDR1 as SGHTA and CDR2 as FQGNSA. CDR3 in DNA: TGTGCCAGCAGCCCCCGGACTAGCGGGGCCTTTGTCATTCAGTACTTC. Residues: CASSPRTSGAFVIQYF.

The chain uses TRBV7-3 and TRBJ2-3; possibly TRBD2 for D (7 bases). Trimming removed 5 bases from V and 1 base from J, with 13 bases in between. The CDR3 has 15 amino acids. Germline V lookup: CDR1 SGHTA, CDR2 FQGTGA. Written as DNA, the CDR3 is TGTGCCAGCAGCCCAATCGGGGGGCGCACAGATACGCAGTATTTT. It translates to CASSPIGGRTDTQYF.

A few counts support this clonotype. This chain links TRBV7-6 with TRBJ1-2, with a tentative D call TRBD1 (5 bases). V was cut by 1 base and J by 5 bases, with 14 bases left in between. There are 15 residues in the CDR3. CDR1 is SGHVS and CDR2 is FNYEAQ in the germline V gene. The CDR3 sequence is CASSLGGLASYGYTF. For the CDR3, the DNA is TGTGCCAGCAGCTTAGGGGGACTGGCCTCATATGGCTACACCTTC.

Comments on this clonotype: Its ends do not fully match the called genes, so a read error is possible. The rearrangement uses TRBV6-2 or TRBV6-3 and TRBJ1-1; D possibly corresponds to TRBD1 (5 bases). The CDR3 spans 11 residues. From germline, CDR1 is MNHEY and CDR2 SVGEGT. In DNA, the CDR3 is TGTGCCCGCAGCCCGGGACGGCAAGCTTTCTTT. As protein: CARSPGRQAFF.

V gene TRBV23-1 combines with J gene TRBJ2-3, with no clear D. TRBV23-1 is placed among ORFs of uncertain function. The CDR3 runs to 16 residues. Trimming took off 7 bases at V and 0 bases at J, with 17 bases between the two ends. In DNA, the CDR3 is TGCGCCAGCACCAATCCCTTGGGTTTCAGCACAGATACGCAGTATTTT. This sequence encodes CASTNPLGFSTDTQYF.

The table lists this clonotype with a few counts. A read error is possible here, since a much larger clone lies one base away. Written as DNA, the CDR3 is TGTGCCAGCAGCCTCCGGGGAGGGTGGGATCGAGACACCACATATTTT. The encoded protein is CASSLRGGWDRDTTYF. This sequence joins TRBV7-8 and TRBJ1-3; the D is unclear. The CDR3 extends over 16 amino acids. Germline CDR1 SGHVS, CDR2 FQNEAQ.

This clonotype was observed many times. This chain links TRBV7-2 with TRBJ1-3; a weak D match, TRBD1 (5 bases). V lost 4 bases and J 4 bases, leaving 11 bases between the germline ends. The CDR3 totals 14 residues. The germline CDR1 and CDR2 sequences are SGHTA and FQGNSA. The CDR3 bases are TGTGCCAGCAGCTCAATTGGGGGAGGAAACACCATATATTTT. This sequence encodes CASSSIGGGNTIYF.